These 26 T cell receptor beta chains were sequenced from one sample in a study of T cell responses to AZD1222 COVID-19 vaccine. The method was immunoSEQ multiplex PCR; TCRdb's version includes in-frame clones alone and lacks a portion of them. The table records about 110,000 clones, about 95% of them present only once. Sequencing used peripheral blood, obtained 28 days after the second AZD1222 dose. The receptor source for this set is an adult who received the AZD1222 COVID-19 vaccine.

V is TRBV7-9 and J is TRBJ2-3; 8 positions agree with TRBD2. Germline lookup yields CDR1 SEHNR and CDR2 FQNEAQ (reference sequence). The CDR3 runs to 17 residues. V shed 3 bases, J shed 2 bases, and the junction held 10 bases outside the gene matches. The CDR3 loop is CASSFSTGGGITDTQYF. In DNA, the CDR3 is TGTGCCAGCAGCTTCTCTACTGGCGGGGGGATCACAGATACGCAGTATTTT.

As concerns this clone: At one of its ends the junction is not consistent with the germline gene, which may arise from a read error. The genes are TRBV6-1 and TRBJ1-3; the match to TRBD1 covers 7 bases. The CDR3 contains 14 residues. Germline-derived CDR1 and CDR2 are MNHNS and SASEGT. The CDR3 sequence is CASREDRVGNTIYF. The CDR3 DNA reads as TGTGCCAGCAGAGAAGACAGGGTTGGAAACACCATATATTTT.

The genes are TRBV24-1 and TRBJ1-1; D is possibly TRBD1 (5 bases). There are 12 residues in the CDR3. Germline CDR1 is KGHDR and CDR2 is SFDVKD. The ends were cut back, 4 bases at V and 7 bases at J, with 9 bases in the middle. CDR3 sequence (DNA): TGTGCCACCAGTGACTGGGGGGGTGAAGCTTTCTTT. Translating gives CATSDWGGEAFF.

This chain uses TRBV28 with TRBJ1-1; D uncertain. With 2 bases removed from V and 1 base from J, the gap between germline ends came to 8 bases. This CDR3 spans 14 amino acids. Germline V gene sequence: CDR1 MDHEN, CDR2 SYDVKM. The CDR3 here is CASSLVQENTEAFF. CDR3 coding DNA: TGTGCCAGCAGTTTAGTGCAGGAGAACACTGAAGCTTTCTTT.

The chain uses TRBV2 and TRBJ1-2; D is ambiguous. This CDR3 spans 15 amino acids. CDR1 is SNHLY, CDR2 FYNNEI, per germline. V lost 8 bases to trimming and J lost 8 bases, with 24 bases between them. CDR3 protein: CASQFRDSPLGGYTF. CDR3 DNA: TGTGCCAGCCAATTCCGCGACTCTCCCTTGGGGGGCTACACCTTC.

J is TRBJ1-1 and V is TRBV5-1; no definite D call. This CDR3 has 12 residues. The ends were cut back, 3 bases at V and 5 bases at J, with 8 bases in the middle. Germline V lookup: CDR1 SGHRS, CDR2 YFSETQ. The CDR3 reads CASSSSWTEAFF. The CDR3 DNA is TGCGCCAGCAGCTCGAGTTGGACTGAAGCTTTCTTT. Supplemented by reference TRBV5-1 and TRBJ1-1, the full variable domain reads KAGVTQTPRYLIKTRGQQVTLSCSPISGHRSVSWYQQTPGQGLQFLFEYFSETQRNKGNFPGRFSGRQFSNSRSEMNVSTLELGDSALYLCASSSSWTEAFFGQGTRLTVV.

The J gene is TRBJ1-2, the V gene TRBV5-6, with unresolved D. Germline CDR1 and CDR2: SGHDT and YYEEEE. V was cut by 1 base and J by 8 bases, with 6 bases left in between. This CDR3 is built from 11 residues. The CDR3 DNA sequence: TGTGCCAGCAGCTTGACGGGCGGCTACACCTTC. It yields the protein CASSLTGGYTF. Together with reference TRBV5-6 and TRBJ1-2, the CDR3 gives the full variable domain: DAGVTQSPTHLIKTRGQQVTLRCSPKSGHDTVSWYQQALGQGPQFIFQYYEEEERQRGNFPDRFSGHQFPNYSSELNVNALLLGDSALYLCASSLTGGYTFGSGTRLTVV.

V and J are TRBV27 and TRBJ2-3, with 10 bases aligning to TRBD2. In germline, CDR1 is MNHEY, CDR2 SMNVEV (reference sequence). The CDR3 loop spans 19 amino acids. The J segment lost 2 bases and the V segment lost 4 bases, leaving 15 bases of the junction unmatched. In nucleotides, the CDR3 is TGTGCCAGCAGTTCCTTAGCGGGAGGTACAAAGGTGTACACAGATACGCAGTATTTT. Translation: CASSSLAGGTKVYTDTQYF.

The chain combines TRBV27 with TRBJ1-2; 8 nucleotides agree with TRBD1. This CDR3 has 13 residues. Germline V gene lookup returns CDR1 MNHEY and CDR2 SMNVEV (reference sequence). With V trimmed by 4 bases and J by 5 bases, 3 bases remained unmatched. CDR3 residues: CASSSDRGYGYTF. The CDR3 nucleotides read TGTGCCAGCAGTTCCGACAGGGGATATGGCTACACCTTC.

This chain connects TRBV19 to TRBJ1-6; weak D call: TRBD1 (6 bases). Germline V gene lookup returns CDR1 LNHDA and CDR2 SQIVND (reference sequence). The CDR3 sequence is 18 residues long. V lost 5 bases and J 5 bases, leaving 22 bases between the germline ends. CDR3 protein: CASSSQPTLGGNNSPLHF. The CDR3 region has the DNA TGTGCCAGTAGTTCGCAACCGACCTTAGGGGGAAATAATTCACCCCTCCACTTT.

The chain has TRBV3-1 (or the pseudogene TRBV3-2) and TRBJ1-2; 9 nucleotides align to TRBD1. Germline CDR1 LGHDT, CDR2 YNNKEL (reference sequence). This CDR3 region has 13 residues. The trim removed 3 bases at V and 4 bases at J, leaving 0 bases unmatched. The CDR3 DNA follows: TGTGCCAGCAGCCAGGACAGGGGCTATGGCTACACCTTC. Its protein is CASSQDRGYGYTF.

V usage is TRBV11-2 and J usage is TRBJ2-5, with D uncertain. V was shortened by 3 bases and J by 0 bases, with 11 bases between the two germline ends. From germline, CDR1 is SGHAT and CDR2 FQNNGV. CDR3 length: 15 residues. Here the CDR3 reads CASSLSWIYQETQYF. In nucleotides, the CDR3 is TGTGCCAGCAGCTTGTCGTGGATTTACCAAGAGACCCAGTACTTC.

V usage is TRBV25-1 and J usage is TRBJ1-3; no definite D call. The germline V gene encodes CDR1 MGHDK and CDR2 SYGVNS. This CDR3 region has 15 residues. V was trimmed by 5 bases and J by 0 bases, leaving 11 bases between them. This CDR3 is CASSLAVSSGNTIYF. CDR3 in DNA: TGTGCCAGCAGTCTCGCAGTCAGCTCTGGAAACACCATATATTTT.

The rearrangement joins TRBV6-4 to TRBJ2-3; 8 nucleotides agree with TRBD2. Per the germline V gene, CDR1 is MRHNA and CDR2 is SNTAGT. V trimming: 3 bases; J trimming: 1 base; junction bases outside the gene matches: 3. This CDR3 region has 15 residues. In nucleotides, the CDR3 is TGTGCCAGCAGTGAAACGGGAGGGGGCACAGATACGCAGTATTTT. This codes for CASSETGGGTDTQYF.

In its sample, this clone was seen once. The chain has TRBV4-1 and TRBJ1-2; D is ambiguous. The germline V and J ends were trimmed by 0 bases and 4 bases, with 9 bases remaining between them. The CDR3 loop spans 14 amino acids. Germline V CDR1 and CDR2: MGHRA, YSYEKL. The CDR3: CASSQDPVAYGYTF. CDR3 bases: TGCGCCAGCAGCCAAGACCCCGTGGCCTATGGCTACACCTTC.

The rearrangement uses TRBV2 and TRBJ2-1, with D hard to call. Germline lookup yields CDR1 SNHLY and CDR2 FYNNEI. This CDR3 region has 15 residues. V lost 2 bases, J lost 12 bases, and 20 bases lay in between. CDR3 sequence reads: CASSERWVRSIRQFF. CDR3 coding DNA: TGTGCCAGCAGTGAAAGGTGGGTGAGAAGCATTCGGCAGTTCTTC.

The J gene is TRBJ1-5, the V gene TRBV6-6; TRBD1 matches at 7 bases. The CDR3 contains 15 residues. V dropped 7 bases and J dropped 4; count of bases not matched to a gene: 10. CDR1 and CDR2 (germline): MNHNY, SVGAGI (reference sequence). DNA for the CDR3: TGTGCCAGCACGAGAACCGGGACAGAAAATCAGCCCCAGCATTTT. Its protein is CASTRTGTENQPQHF.

The chain has TRBV30 and TRBJ1-5; D might be TRBD1 (5 bases). Germline CDR1 is GTSNPN and CDR2 is SVGIG (reference sequence). The CDR3 covers 13 residues. Trimming shortened V by 6 bases and J by 4 bases, and 13 bases separated the two germline ends. This CDR3 reads CACDDGGNQPQHF. CDR3 nucleotide sequence: TGTGCCTGTGACGATGGGGGTAATCAGCCCCAGCATTTT.

The V gene is TRBV9, the J gene TRBJ1-1, with D perhaps TRBD1 (6 bases). Germline CDR1 and CDR2: SGDLS and YYNGEE. The CDR3 spans 18 residues. The V gene lost 3 bases and the J gene lost 1 base, with 22 bases spanning the gap. Here the CDR3 reads CASSGGQLLRFTNTEAFF. CDR3 coding DNA: TGTGCCAGCAGCGGCGGACAGCTGCTGCGATTTACGAACACTGAAGCTTTCTTT.

This clone was recorded once. The chain uses TRBV5-1 and TRBJ1-2; D is possibly TRBD1 (5 bases). The V gene's germline CDR1 is SGHRS and CDR2 YFSETQ. Deletions cut 4 bases from V and 2 bases from J, with 15 bases between. The CDR3 is made up of 15 amino acids. CDR3 sequence (DNA): TGCGCCAGCAGCCCCAGGGTAGACTCCAACTATGGCTACACCTTC. Translation gives CASSPRVDSNYGYTF.

This chain links TRBV3-1 (or the pseudogene TRBV3-2) with TRBJ1-1; a possible D gene is TRBD1 (6 bases). V was cut by 4 bases and J by 7 bases, with 19 bases left in between. This CDR3 spans 15 amino acids. Germline CDR1 and CDR2: LGHDT and YNNKEL (reference sequence). CDR3 sequence: CASSRPRGVADEAFF. The CDR3 DNA reads TGTGCCAGCAGCCGCCCGAGGGGGGTCGCCGATGAAGCTTTCTTT.

The chain combines TRBV27 with TRBJ2-1; 12 bases line up with TRBD2. Trimming cost V 5 bases and J 6 bases; bases outside gene matches: 5. The CDR3 is 15 residues long. CDR1 is MNHEY and CDR2 is SMNVEV in the germline V gene (reference sequence). The CDR3 is CASSTGTSGRNEQFF. CDR3 coding DNA: TGTGCCAGCAGTACCGGGACTAGCGGGCGCAATGAGCAGTTCTTC.

Here the CDR3 reads CASSFIPEDGYTF. The CDR3 DNA sequence: TGTGCCAGCAGCTTCATACCCGAGGATGGCTACACCTTC. V is TRBV5-5 and J is TRBJ1-2; no firm D call. The V and J ends lost 2 bases and 6 bases respectively, with 11 bases between them. Germline V gene sequence: CDR1 SGHKS, CDR2 YYEKEE (reference sequence). The CDR3 is 13 amino acids.

V and J are TRBV20-1 and TRBJ2-5; TRBD1 or TRBD2 may be the D gene (5 bases each). The CDR3 contains 14 residues. The germline V and J ends were trimmed by 3 bases and 5 bases, with 16 bases remaining between them. Germline CDR1 DFQATT, CDR2 SNEGSKA (reference sequence). The CDR3 region is CSASKSGNRETQYF. The CDR3 nucleotides read TGCAGTGCTAGTAAAAGCGGTAACAGGGAGACCCAGTACTTC.

The chain employs TRBV5-5 and TRBJ2-3; the D is unclear. Trimming pared 0 bases from V and 2 bases from J, leaving 16 bases between. Per the germline V gene, CDR1 is SGHKS and CDR2 is YYEKEE (reference sequence). The length of the CDR3 is 17 residues. The CDR3 protein is CASSLAFGRAVTDTQYF. The CDR3 DNA follows: TGTGCCAGCAGCTTGGCCTTTGGTAGGGCGGTCACAGATACGCAGTATTTT.

This chain uses TRBV6-1 with TRBJ2-3; TRBD2 aligns across 11 bases. Germline V gives CDR1 MNHNS, CDR2 SASEGT. The CDR3 is made up of 17 amino acids. Losses at the gene ends were 3 bases for V and 5 bases for J; bases not matched to a gene: 10. CDR3 sequence (DNA): TGTGCCAGCAGTGACCACATTAGCGGGGGGGCCGGAGATACGCAGTATTTT. Residues: CASSDHISGGAGDTQYF.